These 17 T cell receptor beta chains were all obtained from the same sample, sequenced in a study of blood T cell repertoires in COVID-19. TCRdb's copy holds only in-frame clones and misses some; the assay was immunoSEQ multiplex PCR. The sample holds about 140,000 clones, around 89% seen once. Source material: peripheral blood. The receptors were gathered from a human donor with COVID-19, enrolled during active disease. The donor label of this sample is uncertain.

The rearrangement uses TRBV5-1 and TRBJ1-1; D is unresolved. Germline CDR1 is SGHRS and CDR2 is YFSETQ. V lost 2 bases, J lost 3 bases, and 14 bases lay in between. The CDR3 spans 15 residues. This chain's CDR3 is CASSLGSRGDTEAFF. CDR3 bases: TGCGCCAGCAGCTTAGGCAGTAGAGGTGACACTGAAGCTTTCTTT.

V and J are TRBV25-1 and TRBJ2-1; 9 positions agree with TRBD2. Looked up from germline, CDR1 is MGHDK and CDR2 is SYGVNS. The CDR3 length is 15 residues. J gave up 6 bases and V 6 bases, and 9 bases lay outside the gene matches. In DNA form, the CDR3 reads TGTGCCAGCAGCATTAGCGGGAGAACCCTCAATGAGCAGTTCTTC. It encodes CASSISGRTLNEQFF.

V is TRBV19 and J is TRBJ1-4; weak D call: TRBD1 (5 bases). This CDR3 region has 14 residues. Germline V gives CDR1 LNHDA, CDR2 SQIVND (reference sequence). V was trimmed by 5 bases and J by 3 bases, leaving 10 bases between them. CDR3 nucleotide sequence: TGTGCCAGTAGTCGACAGACCTCTAATGAAAAACTGTTTTTT. Its protein is CASSRQTSNEKLFF.

This clone was seen only a few times. The rearrangement links TRBV5-1 to TRBJ1-6, with D perhaps matching TRBD1 (5 bases). The V end lost 1 base, the J end lost 7 bases, and 9 bases lay between the germline ends. This CDR3 has 14 amino acids. Germline V CDR1 and CDR2: SGHRS, YFSETQ. The CDR3 is CASSLSAGNSPLHF. CDR3 in DNA: TGCGCCAGCAGCTTGTCGGCAGGGAATTCACCCCTCCACTTT.

The chain has TRBV11-2 and TRBJ1-3; D ambiguous. The length of the CDR3 is 15 residues. Trimming left V 0 bases short and J 0 bases short, with 6 bases between. The germline CDR1 and CDR2 sequences are SGHAT and FQNNGV. The CDR3 bases are TGTGCCAGCAGCTTAGACAGTGCCTCTGGAAACACCATATATTTT. Its translation: CASSLDSASGNTIYF.

As DNA, the CDR3 is TGTGCCACCAGTAAGACAGGCAATCAGCCCCAGCATTTT. Protein product: CATSKTGNQPQHF. V gene TRBV15 combines with J gene TRBJ1-5; D perhaps matches TRBD1 (5 bases). Germline V gene data show CDR1 as LNHNV and CDR2 as YYDKDF (reference sequence). V was cut by 6 bases and J by 2 bases, with 8 bases left in between. The CDR3 has 13 residues.

J is TRBJ2-2 and V is TRBV6-5; TRBD1 agrees at 7 bases. The germline V gene has CDR1 MNHEY and CDR2 SVGAGI. The length of the CDR3 is 15 residues. V lost 2 bases, J lost 4 bases, and 4 bases stayed unmatched. The CDR3 is CASSYQQGSTGELFF. CDR3 sequence (DNA): TGTGCCAGCAGTTACCAACAGGGGTCCACCGGGGAGCTGTTTTTT.

This chain joins TRBV12-3 or TRBV12-4 and TRBJ2-7; unclear D gene. V was shortened by 2 bases and J by 3 bases, with 8 bases between the two germline ends. The CDR3 spans 13 residues. The CDR3 spells CASSLWASYEQYF. DNA for the CDR3: TGTGCCAGCAGTTTATGGGCAAGCTACGAGCAGTACTTC.

The V and J genes are TRBV11-1 and TRBJ1-1; D may be TRBD1 (6 bases). CDR1 SGHAT and CDR2 FQDESV come from the germline V gene (reference sequence). Trimming cost V 1 base and J 0 bases, with 9 bases left between them. This CDR3 has 15 residues. The CDR3 DNA sequence: TGTGCCAGCAGCTTAGTCAGGGGCTTGAACACTGAAGCTTTCTTT. Translating it yields CASSLVRGLNTEAFF.

This chain uses TRBV6-5 with TRBJ2-2; D is uncertain. The CDR3 runs to 13 residues. Germline V gives CDR1 MNHEY, CDR2 SVGAGI. V gave up 9 bases and J gave up 6 bases, with 14 bases separating them. For the CDR3, the DNA is TGTGCCAGTTCGAGTAGAGCCGCCGGGGAGCTGTTTTTT. Translated: CASSSRAAGELFF.

J is TRBJ2-2 and V is TRBV24-1; tentatively, D is TRBD2 (6 bases). Trimming removed 9 bases from V and 5 bases from J, with 6 bases in between. The germline gives CDR1 KGHDR, CDR2 SFDVKD. The CDR3 runs to 11 residues. CDR3 amino acids: CATRGTGELFF. The CDR3 region has the DNA TGTGCCACCCGGGGGACCGGGGAGCTGTTTTTT.

The V and J genes are TRBV4-1 and TRBJ1-5; 8 nucleotides agree with TRBD1. Losses at the gene ends were 0 bases for V and 2 bases for J; bases not matched to a gene: 9. The germline CDR1 and CDR2 sequences are MGHRA and YSYEKL. The CDR3 runs to 18 residues. The CDR3 here is CASSQDAGDRPGNQPQHF. CDR3 bases: TGCGCCAGCAGCCAAGATGCGGGGGACAGGCCTGGCAATCAGCCCCAGCATTTT.

This clone was detected once. The chain combines TRBV6-5 with TRBJ2-7; possible D gene TRBD1, 6 bases. The CDR3 length is 15 residues. Germline CDR1 is MNHEY and CDR2 is SVGAGI. V shed 6 bases and J shed 1 base, with 16 bases lying between them. The CDR3 DNA is TGTGCCAGCAGACCCCTCCAGGGGTTTTCCTACGAGCAGTACTTC. This translates into CASRPLQGFSYEQYF.

The rearrangement links TRBV12-5 to TRBJ2-5, with 8 bases matching TRBD1. V trimming: 2 bases; J trimming: 1 base; junction bases outside the gene matches: 6. CDR1 is LGHNT and CDR2 is FRNRAP in the germline V gene. This CDR3 has 16 residues. The CDR3 sequence: CASGLSRTGPQETQYF. In DNA form, the CDR3 reads TGTGCTAGTGGTTTGTCCCGGACAGGGCCCCAAGAGACCCAGTACTTC.

The genes are TRBV9 and TRBJ1-6, with no clear D. V lost 5 bases and J 3 bases, leaving 9 bases between the germline ends. Germline values: CDR1 SGDLS, CDR2 YYNGEE. CDR3 length equals 14 residues. CDR3 in amino acids: CASSGELYNSPLHF. The CDR3 DNA sequence: TGTGCCAGCAGTGGGGAGCTCTATAATTCACCCCTCCACTTT.

V and J are TRBV7-6 and TRBJ1-2; tentative D call: TRBD1 (5 bases). Trimming took off 5 bases at V and 0 bases at J, with 16 bases between the two ends. The CDR3 has 16 residues. CDR1 and CDR2 (germline): SGHVS, FNYEAQ. The CDR3 DNA follows: TGTGCCAGCAGCCAAAGGGAAAACAGGTCTAACTATGGCTACACCTTC. Translating it yields CASSQRENRSNYGYTF.

The sample holds a few counts of this clone. The V and J genes are TRBV6-5 and TRBJ1-2; the match to TRBD1 covers 7 bases. The CDR3 contains 15 residues. The germline V gene has CDR1 MNHEY and CDR2 SVGAGI. The V segment lost 7 bases and the J segment 3 bases; nucleotides outside the gene matches: 11. The CDR3: CASTLGRGLYYGYTF. DNA of the CDR3: TGTGCCAGCACCCTCGGCAGGGGGTTATACTATGGCTACACCTTC.